This T cell receptor beta chain was captured in a study of blood T cell repertoires in COVID-19. Whole-study context: COVID-19 samples, acute and convalescent, were from the United States, Italy and Spain. In each case, the material was cDNA or gDNA derived from T cells, B-cell-depleted T cells, or PBMCs.

There are 17 residues in the CDR3. Germline values: CDR1 SGDLS, CDR2 YYNGEE. Germline trimming cut 4 bases from V and 4 bases from J; bases unmatched to any gene: 11. Only in-frame clones appear in the TCRdb table, and some are missing; sequencing was by immunoSEQ multiplex PCR. The sample lists about 140,000 clones; 80% to 90% were seen once. The clonotype originates from a man between 60 and 75 years old with active or convalescent COVID-19. Sequencing used peripheral blood. The chain has TRBV9 and TRBJ1-2; 12 bases line up with TRBD1. The CDR3 bases are TGTGCCAGCAGCCCCTCCGGGACAGGGGGCGGTAGCTATGGCTACACCTTC. This gives the protein CASSPSGTGGGSYGYTF. Combining the CDR3 with reference TRBV9 and TRBJ1-2 gives the whole variable domain DSGVTQTPKHLITATGQRVTLRCSPRSGDLSVYWYQQSLDQGLQFLIQYYNGEERAKGNILERFSAQQFPDLHSELNLSSLELGDSALYFCASSPSGTGGGSYGYTFGSGTRLTVV.